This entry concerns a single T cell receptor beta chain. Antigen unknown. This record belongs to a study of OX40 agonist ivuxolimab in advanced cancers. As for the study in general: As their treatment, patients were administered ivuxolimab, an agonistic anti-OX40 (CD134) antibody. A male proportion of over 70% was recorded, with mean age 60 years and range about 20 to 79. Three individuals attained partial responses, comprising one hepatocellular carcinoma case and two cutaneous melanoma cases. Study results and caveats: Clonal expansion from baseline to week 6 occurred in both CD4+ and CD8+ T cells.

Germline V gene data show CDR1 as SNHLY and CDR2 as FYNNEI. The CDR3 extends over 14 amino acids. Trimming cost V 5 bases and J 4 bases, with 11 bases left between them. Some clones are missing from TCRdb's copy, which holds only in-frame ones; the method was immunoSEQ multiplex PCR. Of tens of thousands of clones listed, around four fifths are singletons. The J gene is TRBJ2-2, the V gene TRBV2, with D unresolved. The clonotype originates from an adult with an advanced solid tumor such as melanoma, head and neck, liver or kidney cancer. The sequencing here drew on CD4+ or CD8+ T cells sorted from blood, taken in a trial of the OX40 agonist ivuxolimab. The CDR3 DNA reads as TGTGCCAGCAGTTTAGTCAGATCCACCGGGGAGCTGTTTTTT. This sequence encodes CASSLVRSTGELFF.